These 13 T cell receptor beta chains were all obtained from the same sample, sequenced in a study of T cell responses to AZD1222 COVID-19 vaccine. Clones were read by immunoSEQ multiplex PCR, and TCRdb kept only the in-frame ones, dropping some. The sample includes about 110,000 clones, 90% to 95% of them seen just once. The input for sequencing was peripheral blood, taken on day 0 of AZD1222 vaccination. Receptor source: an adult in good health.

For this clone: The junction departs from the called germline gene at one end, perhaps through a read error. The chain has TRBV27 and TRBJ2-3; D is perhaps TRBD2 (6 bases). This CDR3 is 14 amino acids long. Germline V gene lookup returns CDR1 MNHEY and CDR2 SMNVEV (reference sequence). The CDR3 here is CASSLVRGTDTQYF. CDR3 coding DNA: TGTGCCAGCAGTTTAGTGCGGGGCACCGATACGCAGTATTTT.

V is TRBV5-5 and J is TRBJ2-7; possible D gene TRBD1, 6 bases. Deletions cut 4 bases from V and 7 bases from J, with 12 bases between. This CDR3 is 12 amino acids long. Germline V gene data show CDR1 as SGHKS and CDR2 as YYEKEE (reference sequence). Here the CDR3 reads CASSLVGQEQYF. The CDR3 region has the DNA TGTGCCAGCAGCCTAGTAGGACAGGAGCAGTACTTC.

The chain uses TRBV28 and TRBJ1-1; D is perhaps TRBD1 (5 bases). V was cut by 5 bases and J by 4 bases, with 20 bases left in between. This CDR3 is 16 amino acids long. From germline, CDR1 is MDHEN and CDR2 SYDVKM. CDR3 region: CASSTRTKRSGTEAFF. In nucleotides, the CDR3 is TGTGCCAGCAGTACAAGGACAAAAAGGTCGGGCACTGAAGCTTTCTTT.

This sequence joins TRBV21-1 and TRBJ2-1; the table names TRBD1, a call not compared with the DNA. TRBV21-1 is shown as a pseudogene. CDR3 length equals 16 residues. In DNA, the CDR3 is TGTGCCAGCAGCAAATTTACGCAGGGTAACTACAATGAGCAGTTCTTC. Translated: CASSKFTQGNYNEQFF.

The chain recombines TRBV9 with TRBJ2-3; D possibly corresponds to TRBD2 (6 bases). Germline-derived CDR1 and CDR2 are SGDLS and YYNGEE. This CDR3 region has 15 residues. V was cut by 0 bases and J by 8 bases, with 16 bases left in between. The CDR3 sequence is CASSVGGGSMATQYF. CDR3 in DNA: TGTGCCAGCAGCGTAGGTGGGGGGTCCATGGCTACGCAGTATTTT.

The CDR3 sequence: CASSKSGALNTGELFF. The CDR3 nucleotides are TGTGCCAGCAGCAAGTCCGGGGCCCTGAACACCGGGGAGCTGTTTTTT. The chain links TRBV28 to TRBJ2-2, with D perhaps assigned TRBD1 or TRBD2 (5 bases each). Trimming took off 6 bases at V and 1 base at J, with 15 bases between the two ends. Germline CDR1 reads MDHEN; CDR2 reads SYDVKM. The length of the CDR3 is 16 residues.

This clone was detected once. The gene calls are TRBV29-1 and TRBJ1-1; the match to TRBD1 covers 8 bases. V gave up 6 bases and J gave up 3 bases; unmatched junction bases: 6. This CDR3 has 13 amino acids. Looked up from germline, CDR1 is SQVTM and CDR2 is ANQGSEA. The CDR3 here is CSVDRVGYTEAFF. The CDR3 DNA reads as TGCAGCGTGGACAGGGTAGGATACACTGAAGCTTTCTTT.

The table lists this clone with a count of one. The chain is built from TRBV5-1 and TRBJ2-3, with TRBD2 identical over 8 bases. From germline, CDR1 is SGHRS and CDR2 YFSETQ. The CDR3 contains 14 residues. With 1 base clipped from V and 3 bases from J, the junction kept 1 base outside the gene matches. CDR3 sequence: CASSLSGGTDTQYF. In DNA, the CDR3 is TGCGCCAGCAGCTTGAGCGGGGGAACAGATACGCAGTATTTT.

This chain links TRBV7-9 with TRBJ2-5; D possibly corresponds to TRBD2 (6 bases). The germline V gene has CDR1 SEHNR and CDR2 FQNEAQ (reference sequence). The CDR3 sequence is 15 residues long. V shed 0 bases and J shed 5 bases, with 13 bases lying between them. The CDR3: CASSLAGAAGETQYF. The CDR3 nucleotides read TGTGCCAGCAGCTTAGCTGGGGCGGCGGGGGAGACCCAGTACTTC.

The CDR3, as DNA: TGTGCCAGCAGCTTGGCAACAGGCCAAGAGACCCAGTACTTC. This translates into CASSLATGQETQYF. V and J are TRBV5-4 and TRBJ2-5, with D perhaps matching TRBD1 (5 bases). Germline CDR1 and CDR2: SGHNT and YYREEE (reference sequence). The CDR3 length is 14 residues. V lost 0 bases and J lost 1, with 7 bases in between.

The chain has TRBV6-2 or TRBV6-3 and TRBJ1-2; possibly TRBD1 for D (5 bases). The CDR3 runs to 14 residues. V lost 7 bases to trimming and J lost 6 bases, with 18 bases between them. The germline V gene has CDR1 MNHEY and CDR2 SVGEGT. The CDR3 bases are TGTGCCAGCACCCCCTCGGGATCGGGGGATGGCTACACCTTC. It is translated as CASTPSGSGDGYTF.

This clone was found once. The CDR3 nucleotides are TGTGCCAGCAGGGTAACAGGGGGCTATGCTCTAAACACTGAAGCTTTCTTT. It codes for CASRVTGGYALNTEAFF. The chain joins TRBV28 to TRBJ1-1; 9 positions match TRBD1. The CDR3 has 17 residues. The trim removed 6 bases at V and 2 bases at J, leaving 13 bases unmatched. CDR1 is MDHEN and CDR2 is SYDVKM in the germline V gene.

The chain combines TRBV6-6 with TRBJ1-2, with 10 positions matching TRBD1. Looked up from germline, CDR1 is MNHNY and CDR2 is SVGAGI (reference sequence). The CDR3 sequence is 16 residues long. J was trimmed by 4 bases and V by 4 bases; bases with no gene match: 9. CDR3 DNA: TGTGCCAGCAGTTTTGTCCGACAGGGGGCTACCTATGGCTACACCTTC. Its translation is CASSFVRQGATYGYTF.